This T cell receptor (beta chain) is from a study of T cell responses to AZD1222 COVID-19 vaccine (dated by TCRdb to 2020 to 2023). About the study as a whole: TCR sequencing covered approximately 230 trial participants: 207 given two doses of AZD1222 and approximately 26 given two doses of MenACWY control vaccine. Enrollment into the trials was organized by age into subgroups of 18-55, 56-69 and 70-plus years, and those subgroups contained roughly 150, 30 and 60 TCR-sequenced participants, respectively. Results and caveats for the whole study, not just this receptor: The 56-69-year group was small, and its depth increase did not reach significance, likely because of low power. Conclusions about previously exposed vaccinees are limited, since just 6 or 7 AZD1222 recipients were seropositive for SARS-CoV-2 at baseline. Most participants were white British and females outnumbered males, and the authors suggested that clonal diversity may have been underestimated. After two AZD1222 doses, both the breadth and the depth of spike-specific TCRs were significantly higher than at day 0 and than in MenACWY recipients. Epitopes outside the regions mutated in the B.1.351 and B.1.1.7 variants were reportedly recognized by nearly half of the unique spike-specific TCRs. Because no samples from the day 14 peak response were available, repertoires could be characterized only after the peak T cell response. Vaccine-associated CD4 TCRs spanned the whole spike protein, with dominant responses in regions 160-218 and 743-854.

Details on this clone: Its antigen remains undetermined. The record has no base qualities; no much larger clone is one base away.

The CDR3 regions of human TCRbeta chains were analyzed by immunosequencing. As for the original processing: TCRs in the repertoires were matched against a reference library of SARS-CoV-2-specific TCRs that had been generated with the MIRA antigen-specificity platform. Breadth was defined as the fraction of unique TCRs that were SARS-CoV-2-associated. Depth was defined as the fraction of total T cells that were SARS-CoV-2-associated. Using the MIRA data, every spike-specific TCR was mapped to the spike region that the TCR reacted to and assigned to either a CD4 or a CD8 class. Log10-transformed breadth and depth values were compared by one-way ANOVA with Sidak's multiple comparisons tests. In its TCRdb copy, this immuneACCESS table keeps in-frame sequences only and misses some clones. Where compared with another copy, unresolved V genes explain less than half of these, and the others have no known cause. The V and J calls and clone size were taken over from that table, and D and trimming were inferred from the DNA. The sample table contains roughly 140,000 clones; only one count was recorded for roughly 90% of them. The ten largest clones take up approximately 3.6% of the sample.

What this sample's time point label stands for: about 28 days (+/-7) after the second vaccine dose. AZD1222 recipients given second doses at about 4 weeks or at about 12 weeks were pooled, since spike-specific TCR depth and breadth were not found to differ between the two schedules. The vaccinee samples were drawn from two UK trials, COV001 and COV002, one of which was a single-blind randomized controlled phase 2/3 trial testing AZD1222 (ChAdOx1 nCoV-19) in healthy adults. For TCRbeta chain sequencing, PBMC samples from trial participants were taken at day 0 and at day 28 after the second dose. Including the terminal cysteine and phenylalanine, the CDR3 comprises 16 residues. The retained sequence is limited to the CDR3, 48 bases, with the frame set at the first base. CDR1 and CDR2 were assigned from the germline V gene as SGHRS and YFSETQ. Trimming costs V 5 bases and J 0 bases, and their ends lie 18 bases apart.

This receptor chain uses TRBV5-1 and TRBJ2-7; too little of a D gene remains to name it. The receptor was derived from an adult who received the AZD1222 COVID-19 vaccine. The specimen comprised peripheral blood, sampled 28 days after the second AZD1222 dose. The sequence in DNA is TGCGCCAGCAGGTTGATCATAGGGCGAGTCTCCTACGAGCAGTACTTC. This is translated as CASRLIIGRVSYEQYF.